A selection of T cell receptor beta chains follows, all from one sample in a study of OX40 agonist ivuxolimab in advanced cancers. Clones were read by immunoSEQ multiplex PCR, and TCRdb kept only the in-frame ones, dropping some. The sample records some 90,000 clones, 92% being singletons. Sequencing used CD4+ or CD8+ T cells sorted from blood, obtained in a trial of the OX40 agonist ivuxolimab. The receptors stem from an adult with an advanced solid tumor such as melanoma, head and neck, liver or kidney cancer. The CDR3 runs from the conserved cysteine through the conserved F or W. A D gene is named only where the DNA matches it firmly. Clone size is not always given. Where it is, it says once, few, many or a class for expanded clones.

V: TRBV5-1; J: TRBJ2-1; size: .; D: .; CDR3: CASSFSGNEQFF; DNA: TGCGCCAGCAGCTTTAGCGGCAATGAGCAGTTCTTC
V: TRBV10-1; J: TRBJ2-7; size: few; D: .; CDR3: CATNRYPSYEQYF; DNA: TGCGCCACCAACAGGTATCCATCCTACGAGCAGTACTTC
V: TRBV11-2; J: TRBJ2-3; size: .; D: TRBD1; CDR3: CASSRGQGTDTQYF; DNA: TGTGCCAGCAGCCGCGGACAGGGCACAGATACGCAGTATTTT
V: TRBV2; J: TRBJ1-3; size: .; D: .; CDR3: CASSIQNTIYF; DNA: TGTGCCAGCAGTATCCAAAACACCATATATTTT
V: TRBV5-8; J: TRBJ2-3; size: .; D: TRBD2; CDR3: CASPEWPSGRRNTDTQYF; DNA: TGTGCCAGCCCCGAATGGCCTAGCGGGAGAAGAAACACAGATACGCAGTATTTT
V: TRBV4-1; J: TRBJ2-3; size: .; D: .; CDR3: CASSQDLLQEYF; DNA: TGCGCCAGCAGCCAAGATCTCTTACAGGAGTATTTT
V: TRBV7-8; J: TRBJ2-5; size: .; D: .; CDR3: CASSWGRGETQYF; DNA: TGTGCCAGCAGCTGGGGCCGAGGGGAGACCCAGTACTTC
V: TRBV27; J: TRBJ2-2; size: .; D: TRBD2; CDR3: CASRGTSGGSYTGELFF; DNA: TGTGCCAGCAGAGGGACTAGCGGGGGGTCTTACACCGGGGAGCTGTTTTTT
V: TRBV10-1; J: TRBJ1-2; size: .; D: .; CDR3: CASSESQGYGYTF; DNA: TGCGCCAGCAGTGAGTCACAGGGCTATGGCTACACCTTC
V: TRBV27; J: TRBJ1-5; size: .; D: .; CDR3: CASSLDPYSNQPQHF; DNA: TGTGCCAGCAGTTTGGACCCGTATAGCAATCAGCCCCAGCATTTT
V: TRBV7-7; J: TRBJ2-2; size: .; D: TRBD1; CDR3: CASSPGGTGGVSGELFF; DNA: TGTGCTAGCAGCCCTGGAGGGACAGGGGGCGTTTCCGGGGAGCTGTTTTTT
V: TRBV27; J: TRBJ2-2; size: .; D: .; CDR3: CASRLGVRTGELFF; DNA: TGTGCCAGCAGGCTAGGGGTTCGCACCGGGGAGCTGTTTTTT
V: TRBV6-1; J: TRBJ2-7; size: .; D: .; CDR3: CASSNLREQYF; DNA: TGTGCCAGCAGTAACCTTCGCGAGCAGTACTTC
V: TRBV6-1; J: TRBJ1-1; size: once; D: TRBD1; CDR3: CASSGLTGGTTEAFF; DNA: TGTGCCAGCAGTGGGCTTACAGGGGGCACCACTGAAGCTTTCTTT
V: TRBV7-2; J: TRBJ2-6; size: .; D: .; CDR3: CASSLRPPFAAGANVLTF; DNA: TGTGCCAGCAGCTTACGCCCTCCATTTGCGGCCGGGGCCAACGTCCTGACTTTC
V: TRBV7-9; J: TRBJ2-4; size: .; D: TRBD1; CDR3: CASSRGQGVRNIQYF; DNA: TGTGCCAGCAGCCGGGGACAGGGGGTGAGAAACATTCAGTACTTC
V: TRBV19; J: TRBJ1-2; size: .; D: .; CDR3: CASSISGVDGYTF; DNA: TGTGCCAGTAGTATTTCGGGGGTAGACGGCTACACCTTC
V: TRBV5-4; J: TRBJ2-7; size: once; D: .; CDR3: CASSRTPGTFAEQYF; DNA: TGTGCCAGCAGCCGGACCCCCGGGACTTTCGCCGAGCAGTACTTC
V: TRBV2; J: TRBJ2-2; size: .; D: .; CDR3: CASRSLMGNTGELFF; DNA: TGTGCCAGCAGGTCTCTCATGGGGAACACCGGGGAGCTGTTTTTT
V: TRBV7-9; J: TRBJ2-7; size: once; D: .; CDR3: CASSLGGTSNEQYF; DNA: TGTGCCAGCAGCTTAGGAGGGACCTCCAACGAGCAGTACTTC
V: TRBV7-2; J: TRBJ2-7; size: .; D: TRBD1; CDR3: CASSSPGQGSYEQYF; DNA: TGTGCCAGCAGTTCCCCGGGACAGGGCTCCTACGAGCAGTACTTC
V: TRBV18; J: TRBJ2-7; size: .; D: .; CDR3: CASSPPRGSYEQYF; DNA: TGTGCCAGCTCACCACCCAGGGGCTCCTACGAGCAGTACTTC
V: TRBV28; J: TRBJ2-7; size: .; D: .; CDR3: CASSPFDRISSYEQYF; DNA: TGTGCCAGCAGTCCCTTTGATCGGATTAGCTCCTACGAGCAGTACTTC
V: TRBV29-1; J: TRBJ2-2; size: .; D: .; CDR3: CSSRESGELFF; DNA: TGCAGCTCGAGGGAGTCCGGGGAGCTGTTTTTT
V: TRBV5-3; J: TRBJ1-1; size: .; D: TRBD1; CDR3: CARSARQGPNTEAFF; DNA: TGTGCCAGAAGCGCCCGACAGGGACCGAACACTGAAGCTTTCTTT
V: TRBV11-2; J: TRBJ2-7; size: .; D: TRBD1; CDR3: CASSSPGQGVREQYF; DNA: TGTGCCAGCAGCTCGCCGGGACAGGGGGTACGTGAGCAGTACTTC
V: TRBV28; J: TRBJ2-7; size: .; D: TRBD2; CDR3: CASSISGSSYEQYF; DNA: TGTGCCAGCAGTATCAGCGGGAGCTCCTACGAGCAGTACTTC
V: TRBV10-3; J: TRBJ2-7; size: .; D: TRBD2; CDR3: CAISESGTSVYEQYF; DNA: TGTGCCATCAGTGAGTCGGGGACTAGCGTATACGAGCAGTACTTC
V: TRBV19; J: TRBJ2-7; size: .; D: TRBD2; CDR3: CAIWTSGSREQYF; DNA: TGTGCCATCTGGACTAGCGGGAGTCGCGAGCAGTACTTC
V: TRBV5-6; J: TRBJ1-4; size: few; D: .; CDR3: CASSLGGNEKLFF; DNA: TGTGCCAGCAGCTTGGGTGGGAATGAAAAACTGTTTTTT
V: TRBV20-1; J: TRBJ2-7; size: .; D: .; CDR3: CSASVGASQYF; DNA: TGCAGTGCTAGCGTGGGGGCAAGTCAGTACTTC
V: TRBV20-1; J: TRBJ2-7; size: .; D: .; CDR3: CSATDTYEQYF; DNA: TGCAGTGCTACGGACACTTACGAGCAGTACTTC
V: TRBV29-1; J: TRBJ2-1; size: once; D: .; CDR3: CSFGNNNEQFF; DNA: TGCAGCTTCGGGAACAACAATGAGCAGTTCTTC
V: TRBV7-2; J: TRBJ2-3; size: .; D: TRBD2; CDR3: CASSPLSSGSGGGTDTQYF; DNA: TGTGCCAGCAGCCCTCTGTCTAGCGGGAGTGGTGGAGGCACAGATACGCAGTATTTT
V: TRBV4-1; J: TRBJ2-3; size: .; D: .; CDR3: CASSQVAGLDTQYF; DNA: TGCGCCAGCAGCCAAGTCGCAGGGCTCGATACGCAGTATTTT
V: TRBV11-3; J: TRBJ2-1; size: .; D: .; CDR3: CASSLGSEGSYNEQFF; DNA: TGTGCCAGCAGCTTAGGGTCGGAGGGCTCCTACAATGAGCAGTTCTTC
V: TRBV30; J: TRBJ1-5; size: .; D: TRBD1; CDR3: CAWSVQGAQPQHF; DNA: TGTGCCTGGAGTGTACAGGGGGCTCAGCCCCAGCATTTT
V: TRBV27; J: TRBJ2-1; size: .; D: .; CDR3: CASSRAAGNLQNEQFF; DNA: TGTGCCAGCAGTCGCGCTGCGGGGAACTTACAGAATGAGCAGTTCTTC
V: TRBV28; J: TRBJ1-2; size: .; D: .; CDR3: CASSLGKGFRYGYTF; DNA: TGTGCCAGCAGTTTAGGAAAAGGGTTTCGCTATGGCTACACCTTC